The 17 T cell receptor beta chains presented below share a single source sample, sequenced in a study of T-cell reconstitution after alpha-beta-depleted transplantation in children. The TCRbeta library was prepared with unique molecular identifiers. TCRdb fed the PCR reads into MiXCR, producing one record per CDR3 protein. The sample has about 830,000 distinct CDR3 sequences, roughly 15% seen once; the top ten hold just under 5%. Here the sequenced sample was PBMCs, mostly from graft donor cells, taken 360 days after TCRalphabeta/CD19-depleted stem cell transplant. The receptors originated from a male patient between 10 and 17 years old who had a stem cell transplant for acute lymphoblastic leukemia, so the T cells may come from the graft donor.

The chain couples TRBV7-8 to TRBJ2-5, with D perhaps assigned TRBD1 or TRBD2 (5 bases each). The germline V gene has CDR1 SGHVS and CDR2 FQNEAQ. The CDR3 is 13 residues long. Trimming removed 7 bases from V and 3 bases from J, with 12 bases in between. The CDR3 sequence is CASKGRGEETQYF. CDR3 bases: TGTGCCAGCAAGGGACGGGGAGAAGAGACCCAGTACTTC.

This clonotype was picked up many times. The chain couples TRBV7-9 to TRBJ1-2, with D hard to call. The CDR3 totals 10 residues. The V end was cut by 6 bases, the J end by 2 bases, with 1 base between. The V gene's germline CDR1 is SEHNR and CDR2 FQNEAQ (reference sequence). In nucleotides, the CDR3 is TGTGCCAGCAGGAACTATGGCTACACCTTC. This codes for CASRNYGYTF.

The CDR3 sequence is CASSHGLAGVLYTGELFF. The CDR3 nucleotides read TGCGCCAGCAGCCACGGACTAGCGGGAGTATTATACACCGGGGAGCTGTTTTTT. The J gene is TRBJ2-2, the V gene TRBV4-1; 13 nucleotides agree with TRBD2. CDR1 and CDR2 (germline): MGHRA, YSYEKL. The CDR3 sequence is 18 residues long. Trimming cost V 3 bases and J 3 bases; bases outside gene matches: 7.

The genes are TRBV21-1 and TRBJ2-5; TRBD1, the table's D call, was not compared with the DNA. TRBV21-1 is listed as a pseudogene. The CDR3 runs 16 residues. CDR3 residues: CASSFTGARLQETQYF. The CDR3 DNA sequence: TGTGCCAGCAGCTTTACAGGGGCCAGGCTTCAAGAGACCCAGTACTTC.

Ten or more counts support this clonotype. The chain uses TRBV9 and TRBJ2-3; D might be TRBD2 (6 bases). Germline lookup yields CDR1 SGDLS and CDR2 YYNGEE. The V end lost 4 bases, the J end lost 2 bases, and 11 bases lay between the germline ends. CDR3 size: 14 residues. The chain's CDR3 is CASSKGLFTDTQYF. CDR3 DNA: TGTGCCAGCAGCAAGGGACTTTTCACAGATACGCAGTATTTT.

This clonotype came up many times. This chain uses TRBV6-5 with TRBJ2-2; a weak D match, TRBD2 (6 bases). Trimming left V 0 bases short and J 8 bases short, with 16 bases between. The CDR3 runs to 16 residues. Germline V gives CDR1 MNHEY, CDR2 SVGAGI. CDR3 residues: CASSYSVDPGTGELFF. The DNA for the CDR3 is TGTGCCAGCAGTTACTCGGTGGACCCAGGGACTGGGGAGCTGTTTTTT.

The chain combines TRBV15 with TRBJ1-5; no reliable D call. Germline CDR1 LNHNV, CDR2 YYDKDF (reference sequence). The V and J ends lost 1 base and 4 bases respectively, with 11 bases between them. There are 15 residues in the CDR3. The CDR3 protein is CATSRAGRRNQPQHF. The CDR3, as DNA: TGTGCCACCAGCAGAGCCGGGAGGCGGAATCAGCCCCAGCATTTT.

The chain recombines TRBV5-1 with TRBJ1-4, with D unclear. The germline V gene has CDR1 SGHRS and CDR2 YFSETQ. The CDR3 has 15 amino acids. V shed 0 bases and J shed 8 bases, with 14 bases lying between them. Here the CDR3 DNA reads TGCGCCAGCAGCTTGGGAGGGCAGGAGGGAGAAAAACTGTTTTTT. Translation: CASSLGGQEGEKLFF.

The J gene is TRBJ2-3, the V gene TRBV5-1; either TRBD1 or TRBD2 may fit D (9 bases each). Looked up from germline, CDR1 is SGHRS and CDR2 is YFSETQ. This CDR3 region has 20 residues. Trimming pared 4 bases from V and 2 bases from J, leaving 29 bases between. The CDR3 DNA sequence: TGCGCCAGCAGCCCCGGGACAGGGAATTGGCTAGCGGGATCCACAGATACGCAGTATTTT. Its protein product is CASSPGTGNWLAGSTDTQYF.

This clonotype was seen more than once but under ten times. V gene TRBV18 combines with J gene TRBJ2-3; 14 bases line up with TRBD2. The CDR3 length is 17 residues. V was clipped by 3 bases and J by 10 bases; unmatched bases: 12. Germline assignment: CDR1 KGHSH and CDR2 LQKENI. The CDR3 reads CASSPQVTSGRAFAQYF. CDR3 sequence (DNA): TGTGCCAGCTCACCCCAGGTGACTAGCGGGAGGGCCTTTGCGCAGTATTTT. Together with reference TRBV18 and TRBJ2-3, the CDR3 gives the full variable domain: NAGVMQNPRHLVRRRGQEARLRCSPMKGHSHVYWYRQLPEEGLKFMVYLQKENIIDESGMPKERFSAEFPKEGPSILRIQQVVRGDSAAYFCASSPQVTSGRAFAQYFGPGTRLTVL.

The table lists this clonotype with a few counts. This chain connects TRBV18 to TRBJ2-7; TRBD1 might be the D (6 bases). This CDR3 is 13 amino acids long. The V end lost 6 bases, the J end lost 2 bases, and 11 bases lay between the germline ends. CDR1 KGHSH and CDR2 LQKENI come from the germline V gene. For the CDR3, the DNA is TGTGCCAGCTCTACAGGGTGGGCCTACGAGCAGTACTTC. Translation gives CASSTGWAYEQYF.

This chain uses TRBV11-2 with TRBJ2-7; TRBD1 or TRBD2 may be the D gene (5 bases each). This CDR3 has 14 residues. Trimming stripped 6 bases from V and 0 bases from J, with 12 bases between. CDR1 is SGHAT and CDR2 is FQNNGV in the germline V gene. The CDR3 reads CASRPPGTSYEQYF. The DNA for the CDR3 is TGTGCCAGCAGGCCCCCGGGGACCTCCTACGAGCAGTACTTC.

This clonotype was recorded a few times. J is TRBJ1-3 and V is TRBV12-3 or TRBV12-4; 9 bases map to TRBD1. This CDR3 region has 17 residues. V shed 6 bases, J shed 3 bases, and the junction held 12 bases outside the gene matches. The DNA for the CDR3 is TGTGCCAGCAGCGCCGGGACAGGGTGGGCCCGTGGAAACACCATATATTTT. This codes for CASSAGTGWARGNTIYF.

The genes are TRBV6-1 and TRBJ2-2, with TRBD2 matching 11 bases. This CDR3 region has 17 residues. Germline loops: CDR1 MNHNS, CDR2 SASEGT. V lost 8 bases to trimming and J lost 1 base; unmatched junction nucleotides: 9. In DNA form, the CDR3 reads TGTGCCAGCCTTCTTCTAGCGGGAGGAAGGAACACCGGGGAGCTGTTTTTT. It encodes CASLLLAGGRNTGELFF.

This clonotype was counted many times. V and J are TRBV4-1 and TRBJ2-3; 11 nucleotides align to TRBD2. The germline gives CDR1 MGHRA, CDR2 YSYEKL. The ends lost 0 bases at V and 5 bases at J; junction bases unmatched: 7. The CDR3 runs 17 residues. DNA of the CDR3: TGCGCCAGCAGCCAAGAAGGTAGCGGGAGGGCAGGAGATACGCAGTATTTT. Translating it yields CASSQEGSGRAGDTQYF.

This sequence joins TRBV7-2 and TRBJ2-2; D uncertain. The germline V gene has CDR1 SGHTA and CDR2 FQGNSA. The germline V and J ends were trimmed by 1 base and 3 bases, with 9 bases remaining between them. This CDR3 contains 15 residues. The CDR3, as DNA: TGTGCCAGCAGCTTAGGACTCCGTTACACCGGGGAGCTGTTTTTT. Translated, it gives CASSLGLRYTGELFF.

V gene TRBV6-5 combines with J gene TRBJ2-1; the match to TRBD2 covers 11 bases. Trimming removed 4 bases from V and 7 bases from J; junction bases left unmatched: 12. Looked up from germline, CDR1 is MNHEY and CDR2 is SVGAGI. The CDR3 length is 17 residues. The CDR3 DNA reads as TGTGCCAGCAGTTTGCTAGCGGGAGGCTCGGGTGGGAATGAGCAGTTCTTC. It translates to CASSLLAGGSGGNEQFF.